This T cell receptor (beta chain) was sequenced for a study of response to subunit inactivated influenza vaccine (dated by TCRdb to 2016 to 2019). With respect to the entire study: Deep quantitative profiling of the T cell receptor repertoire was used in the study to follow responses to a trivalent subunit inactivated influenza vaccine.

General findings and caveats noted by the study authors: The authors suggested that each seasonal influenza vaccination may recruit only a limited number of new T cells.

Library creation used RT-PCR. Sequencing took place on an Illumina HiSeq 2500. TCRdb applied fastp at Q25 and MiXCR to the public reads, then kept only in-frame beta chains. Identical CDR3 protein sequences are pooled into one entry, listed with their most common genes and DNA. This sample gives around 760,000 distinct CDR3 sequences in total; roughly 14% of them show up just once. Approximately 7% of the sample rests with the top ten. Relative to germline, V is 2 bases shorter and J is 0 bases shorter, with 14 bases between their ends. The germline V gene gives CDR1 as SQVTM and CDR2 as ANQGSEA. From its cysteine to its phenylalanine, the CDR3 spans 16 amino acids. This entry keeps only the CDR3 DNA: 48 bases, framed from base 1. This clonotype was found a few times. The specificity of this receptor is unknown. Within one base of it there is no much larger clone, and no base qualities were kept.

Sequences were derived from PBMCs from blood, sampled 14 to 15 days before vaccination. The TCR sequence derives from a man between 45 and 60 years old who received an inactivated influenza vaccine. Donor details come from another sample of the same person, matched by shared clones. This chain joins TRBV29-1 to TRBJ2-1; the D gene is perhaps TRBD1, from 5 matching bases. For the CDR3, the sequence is CSVELTRASSYNEQFF. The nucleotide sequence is TGCAGCGTTGAACTAACCAGGGCCAGCTCCTACAATGAGCAGTTCTTC.